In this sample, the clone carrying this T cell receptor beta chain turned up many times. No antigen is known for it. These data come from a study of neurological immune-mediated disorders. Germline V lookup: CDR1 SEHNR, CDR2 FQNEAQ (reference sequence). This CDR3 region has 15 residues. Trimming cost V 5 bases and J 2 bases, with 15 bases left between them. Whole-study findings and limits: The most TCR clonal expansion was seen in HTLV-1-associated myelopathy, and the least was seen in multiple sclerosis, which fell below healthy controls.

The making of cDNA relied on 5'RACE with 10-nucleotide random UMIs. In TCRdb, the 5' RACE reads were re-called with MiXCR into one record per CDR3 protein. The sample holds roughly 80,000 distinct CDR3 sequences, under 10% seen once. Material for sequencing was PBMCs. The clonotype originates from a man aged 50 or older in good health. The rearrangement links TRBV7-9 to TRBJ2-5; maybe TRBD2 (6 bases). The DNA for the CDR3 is TGTGCCAGCAGCCGAGGGACTCGTATTCAAGAGACCCAGTACTTC. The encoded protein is CASSRGTRIQETQYF.